Below are 21 T cell receptor beta chains sequenced from a single sample in a study of blood T cell repertoires in COVID-19. Method: immunoSEQ multiplex PCR; TCRdb's copy keeps in-frame clones and lacks some. Of nearly 300,000 clones in the sample, roughly 86% were seen once. Sequenced sample: PBMCs or T cells enriched from blood (not recorded which). Receptors were obtained from a woman aged 45-59 years who had been exposed to COVID-19.

The chain couples TRBV5-4 to TRBJ2-3, with 10 nucleotides matching TRBD1. CDR3 length: 15 amino acids. Germline trimming cut 4 bases from V and 0 bases from J; bases unmatched to any gene: 2. Germline CDR1 and CDR2: SGHNT and YYREEE (reference sequence). The CDR3 DNA follows: TGTGCCAGCAGCCGGACAGGGGGTAGCACAGATACGCAGTATTTT. The encoded protein is CASSRTGGSTDTQYF.

The chain joins TRBV28 to TRBJ1-5; TRBD1 agrees at 7 bases. Germline V gives CDR1 MDHEN, CDR2 SYDVKM. V trimming: 6 bases; J trimming: 4 bases; junction bases outside the gene matches: 9. The CDR3 consists of 15 residues. The CDR3 nucleotides read TGTGCCAGCAGATTAGACAGGGCGGGGAATCAGCCCCAGCATTTT. Its protein product is CASRLDRAGNQPQHF.

The chain uses TRBV27 and TRBJ2-3, with a possible D match to TRBD2 (6 bases). The V gene's germline CDR1 is MNHEY and CDR2 SMNVEV (reference sequence). The CDR3 runs 15 residues. V was clipped by 5 bases and J by 0 bases, with 12 bases between them. The DNA for the CDR3 is TGTGCCAGCAGTAGTCGACTAGTAAGCACAGATACGCAGTATTTT. Translating it yields CASSSRLVSTDTQYF.

V gene TRBV7-8 combines with J gene TRBJ1-3; no clear D gene. This CDR3 is built from 14 residues. Between the trimmed V and J ends, which lost 5 bases and 6 bases, there was a span of 14 bases. Germline-derived CDR1 and CDR2 are SGHVS and FQNEAQ. Here the CDR3 DNA reads TGTGCCAGCAGCGGGGAGGGAGCGTTAAACACCATATATTTT. Translation: CASSGEGALNTIYF.

In nucleotides, the CDR3 is TGTGCCAGCAGTCCTAGCGGGGGGGCGGTTAAGACCCAGTACTTC. Translation gives CASSPSGGAVKTQYF. The genes are TRBV6-5 and TRBJ2-5; 12 bases are a match to TRBD2. Germline trimming cut 5 bases from V and 6 bases from J; bases unmatched to any gene: 7. Per the germline V gene, CDR1 is MNHEY and CDR2 is SVGAGI. This CDR3 is 15 amino acids long.

In nucleotides, the CDR3 is TGTGCCAGCCGGGGGTTTGAAACCCAGTACTTC. As protein: CASRGFETQYF. This chain connects TRBV27 to TRBJ2-5, with TRBD2 as a possible D gene (6 bases). Germline V gene data show CDR1 as MNHEY and CDR2 as SMNVEV (reference sequence). V shed 8 bases and J shed 8 bases, with 12 bases lying between them. This CDR3 is 11 amino acids long.

This clone showed up just once. CDR3 protein: CASSQDRGGNGYTF. CDR3 in DNA: TGCGCCAGCAGCCAAGATAGGGGGGGAAATGGCTACACCTTC. The V and J genes are TRBV4-1 and TRBJ1-2, with a tentative D call TRBD1 (6 bases). Germline V CDR1 and CDR2: MGHRA, YSYEKL. The length of the CDR3 is 14 residues. The germline V and J ends were trimmed by 0 bases and 6 bases, with 11 bases remaining between them.

The CDR3 reads CASSQGNSNQPQHF. In DNA form, the CDR3 reads TGCGCCAGCAGCCAGGGAAATAGCAATCAGCCCCAGCATTTT. The V gene is TRBV5-1, the J gene TRBJ1-5; weak D call: TRBD1 (5 bases). CDR3 length equals 14 residues. The germline gives CDR1 SGHRS, CDR2 YFSETQ. Trimming took off 4 bases at V and 0 bases at J, with 8 bases between the two ends.

The V and J genes are TRBV27 and TRBJ2-7; 9 bases agree with TRBD1. Losses at the gene ends were 10 bases for V and 6 bases for J; bases not matched to a gene: 7. Germline V gene data show CDR1 as MNHEY and CDR2 as SMNVEV (reference sequence). The CDR3 contains 12 residues. The CDR3 DNA sequence: TGTGCCACTCGGGACAGGGTGGCCGAGCAGTACTTC. Protein product: CATRDRVAEQYF.

The rearrangement joins TRBV14 to TRBJ2-5; 10 nucleotides line up with TRBD1. The CDR3 has 18 residues. Trimming at V came to 4 bases and at J to 1 base, leaving 12 bases not matched to a gene. CDR1 and CDR2 (germline): SGHDN, FVKESK. DNA of the CDR3: TGTGCCAGCAGCCCGGGGACAGGGGCCCGAATACTCCAAGAGACCCAGTACTTC. Its translation is CASSPGTGARILQETQYF.

DNA of the CDR3: TGTGCCTGGAGTAGCCCTCCGGGACACGGAAATCAGCCCCAGCATTTT. Its translation is CAWSSPPGHGNQPQHF. This rearrangement joins TRBV30 to TRBJ1-5; D is possibly TRBD1 (6 bases). V lost 2 bases and J lost 4, with 18 bases in between. Germline CDR1 is GTSNPN and CDR2 is SVGIG (reference sequence). The CDR3 covers 16 residues.

The chain is built from TRBV6-1 and TRBJ1-2; D ambiguous. The CDR3 contains 15 residues. Germline V lookup: CDR1 MNHNS, CDR2 SASEGT. V was cut by 3 bases and J by 2 bases, with 13 bases left in between. The CDR3 loop is CASSEAAGWNYGYTF. In nucleotides, the CDR3 is TGTGCCAGCAGTGAGGCTGCTGGTTGGAACTATGGCTACACCTTC.

The gene calls are TRBV10-3 and TRBJ1-2; 11 bases fit TRBD1. J gave up 8 bases and V 6 bases, and 8 bases lay outside the gene matches. This CDR3 is built from 14 residues. Germline lookup yields CDR1 ENHRY and CDR2 SYGVKD. The CDR3 bases are TGTGCCATCAGGACGGACAGGGGGCATGGCGGCTACACCTTC. As protein: CAIRTDRGHGGYTF.

The chain is built from TRBV15 and TRBJ2-1; 8 bases match TRBD2. This CDR3 is 14 amino acids long. From germline, CDR1 is LNHNV and CDR2 YYDKDF (reference sequence). The junction had 5 bases not matched to a gene; V was cut back by 4 bases and J by 6 bases. The DNA of the CDR3 is TGTGCCACCAGCAAGCAGCGGGGGTTCAATGAGCAGTTCTTC. Translated, it gives CATSKQRGFNEQFF.

A remark on this clone: At one end, the junction sequence differs from germline, possibly due to a read error. V is TRBV28 and J is TRBJ1-1; TRBD1 is a possible D gene (6 bases). The CDR3 runs to 11 residues. Looked up from germline, CDR1 is MDHEN and CDR2 is SYDVKM. The CDR3 region is CASRGLWDTGF. The CDR3 nucleotides are TGTGCCAGCAGGGGCTTATGGGACACTGGATTT.

This clone was detected only once. The CDR3 is CASTGQTYGYTF. The CDR3 DNA sequence: TGTGCCAGCACAGGACAGACCTATGGCTACACCTTC. The chain links TRBV19 to TRBJ1-2; the D gene is possibly TRBD1 (6 bases). The CDR3 is 12 amino acids. Trimming left V 9 bases short and J 4 bases short, with 12 bases between. Germline-derived CDR1 and CDR2 are LNHDA and SQIVND (reference sequence).

The chain carries TRBV29-1 and TRBJ1-3; 8 nucleotides align to TRBD1. This CDR3 has 13 residues. CDR1 SQVTM and CDR2 ANQGSEA come from the germline V gene. Trimming at V came to 6 bases and at J to 4 bases, leaving 5 bases not matched to a gene. The CDR3 DNA sequence: TGCAGCGTGGACGACAGGGGAGGAAACACCATATATTTT. It encodes CSVDDRGGNTIYF.

The chain carries TRBV2 and TRBJ1-1; D uncertain. The V gene's germline CDR1 is SNHLY and CDR2 FYNNEI. This CDR3 is built from 13 residues. V was trimmed by 7 bases and J by 0 bases, leaving 9 bases between them. Here the CDR3 reads CASMEGMNTEAFF. The CDR3 DNA reads as TGTGCCAGCATGGAGGGCATGAACACTGAAGCTTTCTTT.

The rearrangement links TRBV21-1 to TRBJ2-7; the tabulated D call, TRBD2, remains unverified against the DNA. TRBV21-1 represents a pseudogene. The CDR3 length is 10 residues. The DNA for the CDR3 is TGTGCCAGCAACCCGGGCGAGCAGTACTTC. It codes for CASNPGEQYF.

This sequence joins TRBV7-9 and TRBJ2-6; D is possibly TRBD1 (5 bases). The CDR3 is 17 amino acids. Germline V gives CDR1 SEHNR, CDR2 FQNEAQ (reference sequence). V lost 2 bases to trimming and J lost 0 bases, with 11 bases between them. The CDR3 sequence is CASSLRQFPSGANVLTF. The CDR3 bases are TGTGCCAGCAGCTTACGACAGTTCCCCTCTGGGGCCAACGTCCTGACTTTC.

The chain is built from TRBV12-5 and TRBJ1-3; no clear D gene. The CDR3 contains 16 residues. Per germline, CDR1 LGHNT and CDR2 FRNRAP. V dropped 6 bases and J dropped 0 bases, with 15 bases sitting between them. CDR3 in amino acids: CASGVGPGLSGNTIYF. The CDR3, as DNA: TGTGCTAGTGGCGTCGGTCCCGGACTCTCTGGAAACACCATATATTTT.